This is a list of T cell receptor beta chains from one sample in a study of Ad26.COV2.S vaccination and SARS-CoV-2 variants. Using immunoSEQ multiplex PCR, the repertoire was profiled, and TCRdb retains in-frame clones only, with some absent. This sample yields approximately 250,000 clones, of which 87% are seen a single time; nearly 3% belongs to the top ten. Sequencing was performed on peripheral blood, taken in a trial of Ad26.COV2.S vaccine versus placebo. These receptors were collected from a person aged 18-65 years who received the Ad26.COV2.S COVID-19 vaccine or a placebo. Both conserved end residues are part of each CDR3. D genes are given only for firm matches. Rows may omit the clone size; those that give it use once, few, many or a size class.

D: .; J: TRBJ1-2; V: TRBV7-9; size: .; DNA: TGTGCCAGCAGCTTAGGGGAGAACAGGGCATATGGCTACACCTTC; CDR3: CASSLGENRAYGYTF
D: .; J: TRBJ2-3; V: TRBV7-3; size: .; DNA: TGTGCCAGCAGCCAAGGGACCCCTAATTGGGCAGATACGCAGTATTTT; CDR3: CASSQGTPNWADTQYF
D: .; J: TRBJ1-6; V: TRBV3-1/TRBV3-2; size: .; DNA: TGTGCCAGCAGCGACCCTGACCCACAGGGACCCTCCTATAATTCACCCCTCCACTTT; CDR3: CASSDPDPQGPSYNSPLHF
D: TRBD2; J: TRBJ2-1; V: TRBV15; size: .; DNA: TGTGCCACCAGCTCCCTGATGGGGCTAGCGGGGGCCGAGCAGTTCTTC; CDR3: CATSSLMGLAGAEQFF
D: .; J: TRBJ2-6; V: TRBV2; size: .; DNA: TGTGCCAGCAGGGACAACTACTCTGGGGCCAACGTCCTGACTTTC; CDR3: CASRDNYSGANVLTF
D: TRBD2; J: TRBJ2-1; V: TRBV6-4; size: many; DNA: TGTGCCAGCAGTGACGAGAGAACTAGCGGGGCGGATGAGCAGTTCTTC; CDR3: CASSDERTSGADEQFF
D: .; J: TRBJ1-5; V: TRBV7-2; size: .; DNA: TGTGCCAGCAGCTTAGGATCAGGCAATCAGCCCCAGCATTTT; CDR3: CASSLGSGNQPQHF
D: TRBD1; J: TRBJ1-1; V: TRBV6-5; size: .; DNA: TGTGCCAGCAGTCGGACAGGGAGAACTGAAGCTTTCTTT; CDR3: CASSRTGRTEAFF
D: TRBD2; J: TRBJ2-1; V: TRBV27; size: .; DNA: TGTGCCAGCACCTTTCTAGCGGGGGGACACAATGAGCAGTTCTTC; CDR3: CASTFLAGGHNEQFF
D: .; J: TRBJ2-3; V: TRBV5-4; size: .; DNA: TGTGCCAGCAGCTTGGTGGGGTGGGGGGTGGATACGCAGTATTTT; CDR3: CASSLVGWGVDTQYF
D: .; J: TRBJ1-5; V: TRBV5-1; size: .; DNA: TGCGCCAGCAGCCCGACGGTAGGCGCTAATCAGCCCCAGCATTTT; CDR3: CASSPTVGANQPQHF
D: .; J: TRBJ1-3; V: TRBV6-5; size: .; DNA: TGTGCCAGCAGTCCCTATTTCTCTGGAAACACCATATATTTT; CDR3: CASSPYFSGNTIYF
D: .; J: TRBJ2-1; V: TRBV4-3; size: .; DNA: TGCGCCAGCAGCCAAGAAGAGGGCAATGAGCAGTTCTTC; CDR3: CASSQEEGNEQFF
D: .; J: TRBJ2-1; V: TRBV5-4; size: .; DNA: TGTGCCAGCAGCCTACTAGGTGTGTACGCCTACAATGAGCAGTTCTTC; CDR3: CASSLLGVYAYNEQFF
D: .; J: TRBJ2-5; V: TRBV27; size: few; DNA: TGTGCCAGCAGTTTTTCCGGGACCCCTCAAGAGACCCAGTACTTC; CDR3: CASSFSGTPQETQYF